This TCR beta chain was captured in a study of blood T cell repertoires in COVID-19. TCRdb keeps only in-frame clones here, not all; method: immunoSEQ multiplex PCR. Of about 300,000 clones listed, just over 85% are singletons. Only a few counts were recorded for this clone. The CDR3 length is 14 residues. Germline-derived CDR1 and CDR2 are KGHSH and LQKENI. Trimming stripped 3 bases from V and 1 base from J, with 9 bases between. The J gene is TRBJ1-1, the V gene TRBV18; D unresolved. The source material was PBMCs or T cells enriched from blood (not recorded which). This TCR was recovered from a woman aged 18-35 years who had recovered from COVID-19. DNA for the CDR3: TGTGCCAGCTCACCGGGCCAGTCGAACACTGAAGCTTTCTTT. Translation: CASSPGQSNTEAFF.